A selection of T cell receptor beta chains follows, all from one sample in a study of blood T cell repertoires in COVID-19. Generated by immunoSEQ multiplex PCR, the TCRdb table keeps only in-frame clones and is missing some. The sample shows approximately 25,000 clones, approximately 78% of them seen only once. Material for sequencing was peripheral blood. The receptors were gathered from a human donor in a cohort sampled during active COVID-19. The CDR3 runs from the conserved cysteine through the conserved F or W. The order of the fields is V gene, D gene, J gene, CDR3 protein, CDR3 DNA. A D gene is named only where the DNA matches it firmly.

TRBV4-3	TRBD1	TRBJ1-4	CASSQGAGTGGEKLFF	TGCGCCAGCAGCCAAGGGGCCGGGACAGGGGGAGAAAAACTGTTTTTT
TRBV5-1	NA	TRBJ1-1	CASRGGNTEAFF	TGCGCCAGCAGAGGCGGGAACACTGAAGCTTTCTTT
TRBV7-9	TRBD2	TRBJ2-7	CASSSLAGDPYEQYF	TGTGCCAGCAGTTCCCTAGCGGGAGATCCCTACGAGCAGTACTTC
TRBV18	TRBD1	TRBJ1-1	CASSHRTGGKTTEAFF	TGTGCCAGCTCACATCGGACAGGGGGCAAGACCACTGAAGCTTTCTTT
TRBV28	TRBD1	TRBJ2-1	CASSLFFSGQGLNEQFF	TGTGCCAGCAGTTTATTCTTTTCGGGACAGGGGTTGAATGAGCAGTTCTTC
TRBV24-1	NA	TRBJ2-2	CATSDQTGGELFF	TGTGCCACCAGTGATCAGACAGGCGGGGAGCTGTTTTTT
TRBV6-2/TRBV6-3	NA	TRBJ1-1	CASSFRAEAFF	TGTGCCAGCAGTTTCCGGGCTGAAGCTTTCTTT
TRBV27	NA	TRBJ2-7	CASSRDFTYEQYF	TGTGCCAGCAGCCGGGACTTTACCTACGAGCAGTACTTC
TRBV10-3	NA	TRBJ2-7	CAISGGLASYEQYF	TGTGCCATCAGTGGGGGACTGGCGAGCTACGAGCAGTACTTC
TRBV5-1	NA	TRBJ2-3	CASSLSTGRTDTQYF	TGCGCCAGCAGCTTGTCTACAGGGAGAACAGATACGCAGTATTTT
TRBV7-2	NA	TRBJ1-1	CASSYSGFTEAFF	TGTGCCAGCAGCTATAGCGGATTCACTGAAGCTTTCTTT
TRBV3-1/TRBV3-2	TRBD1	TRBJ2-6	CASSPGQSSGANVLTF	TGTGCCAGCAGCCCGGGACAGAGCTCTGGGGCCAACGTCCTGACTTTC
TRBV5-1	NA	TRBJ2-7	CASSLVGGSYEQYF	TGCGCCAGCAGCTTGGTGGGGGGATCCTACGAGCAGTACTTC
TRBV9	NA	TRBJ2-1	CASSVEVDSTYNEQFF	TGTGCCAGCAGCGTAGAAGTGGACAGTACCTACAATGAGCAGTTCTTC
TRBV10-3	NA	TRBJ2-3	CAISGETDTDTQYF	TGTGCCATCAGTGGTGAGACAGACACAGATACGCAGTATTTT
TRBV7-9	NA	TRBJ2-7	CASSQTGSSYEQYF	TGTGCCAGCAGCCAAACAGGGAGCTCCTACGAGCAGTACTTC
TRBV7-2	NA	TRBJ1-5	CASSLDRVQPQHF	TGTGCCAGCAGCTTAGATCGCGTGCAGCCCCAGCATTTT